This T cell receptor beta chain derives from a study of cytotoxic CD8 clonotypes in ibrutinib-treated CLL. Findings and limits, study-wide: Clonality climbed at ibrutinib response, then dropped toward baseline at progression. Shared public clonotypes were rare, and on treatment they either got smaller or stayed the same. Exceeding age-matched healthy donors, baseline clonality also tracked the counts of circulating CD8+ T cells.

Measured with immunoSEQ multiplex PCR; TCRdb has only the in-frame clones, and not every one. The sample has about 86,000 clones, just over 85% seen once. This clone was detected a few times. The antigen is unknown. The sequences come from PBMCs, collected before ibrutinib treatment. The sequence came from a human donor with chronic lymphocytic leukemia.

CDR3 protein: CASSYLAGEGETQYF. The DNA of the CDR3 is TGTGCCAGCAGTTACTTAGCGGGAGAGGGAGAGACCCAGTACTTC. This chain joins TRBV6-6 and TRBJ2-5; 9 bases are a match to TRBD2. This CDR3 has 15 residues. Trimming cost V 1 base and J 4 bases; bases outside gene matches: 4. Germline V lookup: CDR1 MNHNY, CDR2 SVGAGI (reference sequence).